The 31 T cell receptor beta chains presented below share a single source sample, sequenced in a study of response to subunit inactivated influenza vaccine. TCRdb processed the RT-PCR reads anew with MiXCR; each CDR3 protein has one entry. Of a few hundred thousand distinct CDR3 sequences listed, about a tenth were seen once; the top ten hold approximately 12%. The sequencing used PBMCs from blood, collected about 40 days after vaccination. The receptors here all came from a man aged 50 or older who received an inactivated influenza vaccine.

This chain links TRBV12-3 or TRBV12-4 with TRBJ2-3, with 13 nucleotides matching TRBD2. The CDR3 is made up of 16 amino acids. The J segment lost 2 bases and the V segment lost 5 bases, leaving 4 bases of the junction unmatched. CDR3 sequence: CASSPGLAGATDTQYF. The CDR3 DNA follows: TGTGCCAGCAGTCCAGGACTAGCGGGGGCCACAGATACGCAGTATTTT.

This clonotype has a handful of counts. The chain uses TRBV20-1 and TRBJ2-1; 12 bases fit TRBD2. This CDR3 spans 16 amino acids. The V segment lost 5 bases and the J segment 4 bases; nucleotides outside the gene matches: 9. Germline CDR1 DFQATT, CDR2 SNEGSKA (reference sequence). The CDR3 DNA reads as TGCAGTGCTGTGACTAGCGGGGGCCAAAATTACAATGAGCAGTTCTTC. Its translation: CSAVTSGGQNYNEQFF.

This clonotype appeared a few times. The CDR3 spells CASSFVAGVYEQYF. CDR3 DNA sequence: TGTGCCAGCAGTTTTGTAGCGGGGGTATACGAGCAGTACTTC. The chain is built from TRBV6-5 and TRBJ2-7; 9 bases are a match to TRBD2. In germline, CDR1 is MNHEY, CDR2 SVGAGI. The CDR3 extends over 14 amino acids. Trimming at V came to 4 bases and at J to 4 bases, leaving 5 bases not matched to a gene.

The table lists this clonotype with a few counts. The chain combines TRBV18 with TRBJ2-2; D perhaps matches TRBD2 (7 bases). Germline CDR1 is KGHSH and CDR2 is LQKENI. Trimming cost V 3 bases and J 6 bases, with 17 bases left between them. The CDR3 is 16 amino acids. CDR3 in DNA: TGTGCCAGCTCACCGACGGCGGGGGCGAGATCCGGGGAGCTGTTTTTT. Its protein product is CASSPTAGARSGELFF.

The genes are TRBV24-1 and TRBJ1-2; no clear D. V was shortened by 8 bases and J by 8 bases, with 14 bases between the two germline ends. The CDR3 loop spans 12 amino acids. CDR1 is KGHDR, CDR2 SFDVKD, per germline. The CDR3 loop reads CATKDDMGGYTF. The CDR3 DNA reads TGTGCCACCAAGGACGATATGGGAGGCTACACCTTC.

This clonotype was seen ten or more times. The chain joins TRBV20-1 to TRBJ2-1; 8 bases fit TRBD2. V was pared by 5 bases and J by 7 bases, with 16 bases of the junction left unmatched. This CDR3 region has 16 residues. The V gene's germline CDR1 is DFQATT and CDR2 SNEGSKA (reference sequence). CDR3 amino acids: CSASRTLSGTLNEQFF. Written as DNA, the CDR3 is TGCAGTGCTTCCCGAACTCTTAGCGGGACTCTTAATGAGCAGTTCTTC.

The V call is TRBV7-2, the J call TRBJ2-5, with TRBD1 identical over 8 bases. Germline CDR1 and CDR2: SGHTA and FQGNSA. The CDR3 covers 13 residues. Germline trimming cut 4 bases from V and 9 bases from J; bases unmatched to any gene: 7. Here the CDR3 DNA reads TGTGCCAGCAGCTCGGCCCAGGGGGCTGCCCAGTACTTC. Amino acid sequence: CASSSAQGAAQYF.

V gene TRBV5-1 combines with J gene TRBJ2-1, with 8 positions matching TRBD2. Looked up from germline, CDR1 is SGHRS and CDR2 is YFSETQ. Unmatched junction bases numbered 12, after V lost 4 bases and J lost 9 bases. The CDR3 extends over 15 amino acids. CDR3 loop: CASSGADGRVGEQFF. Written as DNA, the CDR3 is TGCGCCAGCAGCGGGGCAGACGGGAGGGTCGGTGAGCAGTTCTTC.

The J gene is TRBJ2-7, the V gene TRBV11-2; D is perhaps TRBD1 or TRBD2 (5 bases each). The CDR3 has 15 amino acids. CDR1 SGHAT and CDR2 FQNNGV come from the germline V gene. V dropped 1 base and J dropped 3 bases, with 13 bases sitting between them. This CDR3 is CASSLGDSGYYEQYF. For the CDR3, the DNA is TGTGCCAGCAGCTTAGGAGACAGCGGATACTACGAGCAGTACTTC. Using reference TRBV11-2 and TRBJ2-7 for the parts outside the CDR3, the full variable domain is EAGVAQSPRYKIIEKRQSVAFWCNPISGHATLYWYQQILGQGPKLLIQFQNNGVVDDSQLPKDRFSAERLKGVDSTLKIQPAKLEDSAVYLCASSLGDSGYYEQYFGPGTRLTVT.

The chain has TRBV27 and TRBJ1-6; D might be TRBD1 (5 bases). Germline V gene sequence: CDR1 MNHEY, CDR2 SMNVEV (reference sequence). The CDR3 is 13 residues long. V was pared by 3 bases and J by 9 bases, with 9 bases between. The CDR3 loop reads CASSFEGSSPLHF. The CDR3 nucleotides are TGTGCCAGCAGTTTTGAGGGGTCTTCACCCCTCCACTTT.

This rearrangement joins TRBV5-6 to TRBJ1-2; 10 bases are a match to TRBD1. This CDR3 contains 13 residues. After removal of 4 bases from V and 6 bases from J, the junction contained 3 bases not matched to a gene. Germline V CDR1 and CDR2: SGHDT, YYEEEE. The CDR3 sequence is CASSTGTGDGYTF. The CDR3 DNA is TGTGCCAGCAGCACCGGGACAGGGGATGGCTACACCTTC.

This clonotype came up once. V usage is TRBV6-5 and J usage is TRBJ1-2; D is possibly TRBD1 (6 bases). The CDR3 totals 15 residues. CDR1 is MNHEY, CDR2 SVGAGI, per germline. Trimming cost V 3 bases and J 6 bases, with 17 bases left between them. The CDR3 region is CASSYGGGPRDGYTF. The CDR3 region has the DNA TGTGCCAGCAGTTATGGGGGGGGGCCCCGGGATGGCTACACCTTC.

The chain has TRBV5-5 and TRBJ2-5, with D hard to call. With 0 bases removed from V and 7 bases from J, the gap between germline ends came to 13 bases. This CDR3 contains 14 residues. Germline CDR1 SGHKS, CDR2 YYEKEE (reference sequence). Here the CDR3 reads CASSLGSVIGTQYF. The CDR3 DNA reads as TGTGCCAGCAGCTTGGGTTCGGTAATCGGGACCCAGTACTTC.

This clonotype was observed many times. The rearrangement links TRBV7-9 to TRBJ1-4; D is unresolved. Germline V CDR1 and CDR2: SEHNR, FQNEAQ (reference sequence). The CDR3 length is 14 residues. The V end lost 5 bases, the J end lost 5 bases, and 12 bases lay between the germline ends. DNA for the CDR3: TGTGCCAGCAGCCGTGCTGACGGAAATGAAAAACTGTTTTTT. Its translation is CASSRADGNEKLFF. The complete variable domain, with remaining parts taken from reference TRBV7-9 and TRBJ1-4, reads DTGVSQNPRHKITKRGQNVTFRCDPISEHNRLYWYRQTLGQGPEFLTYFQNEAQLEKSRLLSDRFSAERPKGSFSTLEIQRTEQGDSAMYLCASSRADGNEKLFFGSGTQLSVL.

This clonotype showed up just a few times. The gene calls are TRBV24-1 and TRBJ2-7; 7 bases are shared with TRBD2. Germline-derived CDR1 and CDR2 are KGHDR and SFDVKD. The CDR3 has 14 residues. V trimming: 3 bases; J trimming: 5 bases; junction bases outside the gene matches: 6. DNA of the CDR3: TGTGCCACCAGTGATAACGGACGGGAGGACGAGCAGTACTTC. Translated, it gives CATSDNGREDEQYF.

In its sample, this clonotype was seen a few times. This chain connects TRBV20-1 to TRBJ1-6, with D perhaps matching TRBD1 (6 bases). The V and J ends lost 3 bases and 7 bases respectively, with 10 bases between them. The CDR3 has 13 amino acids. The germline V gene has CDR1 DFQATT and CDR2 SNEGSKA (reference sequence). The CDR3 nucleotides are TGCAGTGCTAGCAGGACAGAGAATTCACCCCTCCACTTT. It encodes CSASRTENSPLHF.

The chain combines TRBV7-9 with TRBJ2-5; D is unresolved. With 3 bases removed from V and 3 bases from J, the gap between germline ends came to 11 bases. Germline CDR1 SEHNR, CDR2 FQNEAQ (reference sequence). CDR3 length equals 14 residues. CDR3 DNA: TGTGCCAGCAGCTTTGACCGTTACAAAGAGACCCAGTACTTC. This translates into CASSFDRYKETQYF.

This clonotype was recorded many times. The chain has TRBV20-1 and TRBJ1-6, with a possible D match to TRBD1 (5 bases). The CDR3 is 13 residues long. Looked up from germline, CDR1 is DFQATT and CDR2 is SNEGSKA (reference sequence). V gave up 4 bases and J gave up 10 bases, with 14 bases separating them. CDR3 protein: CSATGRSGSPLHF. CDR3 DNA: TGCAGTGCTACAGGGCGAAGTGGATCACCCCTCCACTTT.

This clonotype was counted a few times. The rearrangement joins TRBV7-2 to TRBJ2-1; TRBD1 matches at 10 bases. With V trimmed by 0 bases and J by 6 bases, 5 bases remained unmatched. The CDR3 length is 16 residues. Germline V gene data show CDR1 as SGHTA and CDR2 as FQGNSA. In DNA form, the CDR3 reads TGTGCCAGCAGCTTAGCTGGACAGGGGGTGGCCAATGAGCAGTTCTTC. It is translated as CASSLAGQGVANEQFF.

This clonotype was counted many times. CDR3 sequence reads: CASSVLASSYNEQFF. In DNA, the CDR3 is TGTGCCAGCAGTGTCCTAGCCTCCTCCTACAATGAGCAGTTCTTC. This sequence joins TRBV6-1 and TRBJ2-1; D may be TRBD2 (5 bases). The CDR3 sequence is 15 residues long. CDR1 is MNHNS and CDR2 is SASEGT in the germline V gene. Trimming pared 4 bases from V and 0 bases from J, leaving 10 bases between.

The CDR3 spells CASSSSAGGYEQYF. In DNA form, the CDR3 reads TGTGCCAGCAGTTCATCAGCGGGAGGGTACGAGCAGTACTTC. The genes are TRBV27 and TRBJ2-7; TRBD2 aligns across 10 bases. This CDR3 has 14 residues. Germline trimming cut 4 bases from V and 4 bases from J; bases unmatched to any gene: 4. Germline CDR1 and CDR2: MNHEY and SMNVEV (reference sequence).

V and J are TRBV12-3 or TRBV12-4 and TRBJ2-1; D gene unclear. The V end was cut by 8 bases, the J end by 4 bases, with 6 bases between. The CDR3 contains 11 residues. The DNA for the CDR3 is TGTGCCAGCGGAAAGTACAATGAGCAGTTCTTC. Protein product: CASGKYNEQFF.

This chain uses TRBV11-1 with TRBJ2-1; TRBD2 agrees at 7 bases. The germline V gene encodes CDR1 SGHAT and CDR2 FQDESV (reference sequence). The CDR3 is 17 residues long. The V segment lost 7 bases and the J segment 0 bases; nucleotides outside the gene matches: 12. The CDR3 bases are TGTGCCAGCATACCCAGAGAGGGAGGGAGCTCCTACAATGAGCAGTTCTTC. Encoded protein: CASIPREGGSSYNEQFF.

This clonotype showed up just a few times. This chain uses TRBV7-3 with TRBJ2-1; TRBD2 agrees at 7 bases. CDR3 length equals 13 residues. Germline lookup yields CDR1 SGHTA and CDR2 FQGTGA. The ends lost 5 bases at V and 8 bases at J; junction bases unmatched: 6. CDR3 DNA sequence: TGTGCCAGCAGCACATACCGGGAGGATGAGCAGTTCTTC. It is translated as CASSTYREDEQFF. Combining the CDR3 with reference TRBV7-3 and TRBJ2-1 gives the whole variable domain GAGVSQTPSNKVTEKGKYVELRCDPISGHTALYWYRQSLGQGPEFLIYFQGTGAADDSGLPNDRFFAVRPEGSVSTLKIQRTERGDSAVYLCASSTYREDEQFFGPGTRLTVL.

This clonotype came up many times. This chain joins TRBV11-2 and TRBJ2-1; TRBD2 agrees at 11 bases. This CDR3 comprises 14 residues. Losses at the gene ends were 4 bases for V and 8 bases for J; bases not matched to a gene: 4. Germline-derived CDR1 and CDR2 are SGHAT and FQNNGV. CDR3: CASSYTSGGYEQFF. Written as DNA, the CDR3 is TGTGCCAGCAGCTACACTAGCGGGGGCTATGAGCAGTTCTTC. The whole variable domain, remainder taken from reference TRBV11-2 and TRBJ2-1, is EAGVAQSPRYKIIEKRQSVAFWCNPISGHATLYWYQQILGQGPKLLIQFQNNGVVDDSQLPKDRFSAERLKGVDSTLKIQPAKLEDSAVYLCASSYTSGGYEQFFGPGTRLTVL.

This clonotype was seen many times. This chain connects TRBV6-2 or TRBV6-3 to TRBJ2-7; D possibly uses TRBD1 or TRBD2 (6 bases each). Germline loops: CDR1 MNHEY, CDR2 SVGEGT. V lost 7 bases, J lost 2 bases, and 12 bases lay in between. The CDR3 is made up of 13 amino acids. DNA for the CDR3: TGTGCCAGCACGACGGGGGCGGCCTACGAGCAGTACTTC. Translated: CASTTGAAYEQYF.

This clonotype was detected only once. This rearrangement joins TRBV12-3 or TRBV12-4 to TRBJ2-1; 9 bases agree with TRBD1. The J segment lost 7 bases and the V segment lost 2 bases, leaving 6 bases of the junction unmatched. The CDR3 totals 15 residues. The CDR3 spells CASSLWDRALNEQFF. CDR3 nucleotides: TGTGCCAGCAGTTTATGGGACAGGGCCTTGAATGAGCAGTTCTTC.

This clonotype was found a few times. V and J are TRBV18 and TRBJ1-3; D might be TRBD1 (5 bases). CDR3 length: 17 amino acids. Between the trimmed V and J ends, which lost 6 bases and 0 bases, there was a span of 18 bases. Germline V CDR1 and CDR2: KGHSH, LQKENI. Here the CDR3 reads CASSLSQGRTSGNTIYF. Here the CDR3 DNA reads TGTGCCAGCTCCCTTTCTCAGGGACGTACCTCTGGAAACACCATATATTTT.

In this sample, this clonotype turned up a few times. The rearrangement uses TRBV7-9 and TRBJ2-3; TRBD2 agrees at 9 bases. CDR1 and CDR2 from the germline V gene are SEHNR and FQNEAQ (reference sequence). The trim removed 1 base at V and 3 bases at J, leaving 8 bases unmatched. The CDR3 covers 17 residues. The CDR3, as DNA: TGTGCCAGCAGCTTAGGCGGTATAGCGGGAGTAACAGATACGCAGTATTTT. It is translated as CASSLGGIAGVTDTQYF.

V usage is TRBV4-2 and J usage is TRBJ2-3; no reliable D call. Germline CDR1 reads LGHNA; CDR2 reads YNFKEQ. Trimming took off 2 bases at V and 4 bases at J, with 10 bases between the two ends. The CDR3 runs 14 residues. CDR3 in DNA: TGTGCCAGCAGCCAATGGACGGCTGCAGATACGCAGTATTTT. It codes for CASSQWTAADTQYF.

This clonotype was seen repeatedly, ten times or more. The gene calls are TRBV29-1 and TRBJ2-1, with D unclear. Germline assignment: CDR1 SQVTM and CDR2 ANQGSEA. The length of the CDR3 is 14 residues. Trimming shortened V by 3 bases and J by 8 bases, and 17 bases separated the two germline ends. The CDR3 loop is CSVEAWAVRDEQFF. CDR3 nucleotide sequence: TGCAGCGTTGAGGCCTGGGCAGTTCGGGATGAGCAGTTCTTC.